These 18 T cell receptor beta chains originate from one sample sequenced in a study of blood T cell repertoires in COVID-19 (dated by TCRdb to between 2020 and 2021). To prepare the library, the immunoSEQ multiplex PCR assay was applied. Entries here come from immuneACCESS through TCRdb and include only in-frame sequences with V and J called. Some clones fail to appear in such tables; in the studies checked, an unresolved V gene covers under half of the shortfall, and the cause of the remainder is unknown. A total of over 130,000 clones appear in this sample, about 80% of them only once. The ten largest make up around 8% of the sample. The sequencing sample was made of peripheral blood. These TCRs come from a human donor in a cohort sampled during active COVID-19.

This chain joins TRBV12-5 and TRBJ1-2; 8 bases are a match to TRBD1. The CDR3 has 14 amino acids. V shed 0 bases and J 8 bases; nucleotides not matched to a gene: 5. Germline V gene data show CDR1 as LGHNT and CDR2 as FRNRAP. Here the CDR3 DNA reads TGTGCTAGTGGTTTGGTTGCCAGGGGGCACGGCTACACCTTC. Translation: CASGLVARGHGYTF.

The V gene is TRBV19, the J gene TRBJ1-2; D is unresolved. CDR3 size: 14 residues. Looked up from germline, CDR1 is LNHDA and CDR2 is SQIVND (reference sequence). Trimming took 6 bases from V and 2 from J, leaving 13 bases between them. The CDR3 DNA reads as TGTGCCAGTAGCTCTCGACTTGGAAACTATGGCTACACCTTC. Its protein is CASSSRLGNYGYTF.

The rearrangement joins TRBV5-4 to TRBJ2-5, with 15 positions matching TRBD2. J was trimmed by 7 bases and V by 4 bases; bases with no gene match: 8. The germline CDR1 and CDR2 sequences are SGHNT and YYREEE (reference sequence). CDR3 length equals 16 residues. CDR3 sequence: CASSGGLAGGRGTQYF. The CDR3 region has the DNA TGTGCCAGCAGCGGCGGACTAGCGGGGGGGAGGGGGACCCAGTACTTC.

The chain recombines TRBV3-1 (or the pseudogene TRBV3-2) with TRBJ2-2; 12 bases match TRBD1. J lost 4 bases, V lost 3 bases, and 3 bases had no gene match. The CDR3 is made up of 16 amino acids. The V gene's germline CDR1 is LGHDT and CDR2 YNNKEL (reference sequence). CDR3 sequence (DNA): TGTGCCAGCAGCCAGGGACAGGGGGCACGCACCGGGGAGCTGTTTTTT. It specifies CASSQGQGARTGELFF.

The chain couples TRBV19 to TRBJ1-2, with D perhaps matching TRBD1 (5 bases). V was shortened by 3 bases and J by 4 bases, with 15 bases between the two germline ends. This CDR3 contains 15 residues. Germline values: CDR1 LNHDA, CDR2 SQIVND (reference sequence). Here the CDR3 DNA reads TGTGCCAGTAGTATGATAGGGGCTCCCACCTATGGCTACACCTTC. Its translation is CASSMIGAPTYGYTF.

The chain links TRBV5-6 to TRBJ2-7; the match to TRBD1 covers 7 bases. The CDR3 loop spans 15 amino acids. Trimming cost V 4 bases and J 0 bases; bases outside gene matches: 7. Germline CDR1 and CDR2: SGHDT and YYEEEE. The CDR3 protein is CASSPRTGSSYEQYF. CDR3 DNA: TGTGCCAGCAGCCCTAGGACAGGAAGCTCCTACGAGCAGTACTTC.

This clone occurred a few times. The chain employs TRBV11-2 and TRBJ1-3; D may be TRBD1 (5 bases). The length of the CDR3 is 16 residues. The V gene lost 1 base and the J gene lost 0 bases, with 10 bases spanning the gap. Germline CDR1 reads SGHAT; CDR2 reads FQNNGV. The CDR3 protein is CASSLVGVNSGNTIYF. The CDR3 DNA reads TGTGCCAGCAGCTTAGTAGGGGTAAACTCTGGAAACACCATATATTTT.

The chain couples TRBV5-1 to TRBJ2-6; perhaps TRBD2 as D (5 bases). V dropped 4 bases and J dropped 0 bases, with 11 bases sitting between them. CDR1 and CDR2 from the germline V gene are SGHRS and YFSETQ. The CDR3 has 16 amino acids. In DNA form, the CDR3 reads TGCGCCAGCAGCCCGCCCGGGATCTCTGGGGCCAACGTCCTGACTTTC. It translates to CASSPPGISGANVLTF. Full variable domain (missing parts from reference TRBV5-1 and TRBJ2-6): KAGVTQTPRYLIKTRGQQVTLSCSPISGHRSVSWYQQTPGQGLQFLFEYFSETQRNKGNFPGRFSGRQFSNSRSEMNVSTLELGDSALYLCASSPPGISGANVLTFGAGSRLTVL.

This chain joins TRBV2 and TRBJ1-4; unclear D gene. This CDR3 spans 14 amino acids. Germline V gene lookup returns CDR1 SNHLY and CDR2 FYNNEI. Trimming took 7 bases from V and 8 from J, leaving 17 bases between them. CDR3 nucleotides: TGTGCCAGCACCGTGGAGGGCGCTTGGGAAAAACTGTTTTTT. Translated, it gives CASTVEGAWEKLFF.

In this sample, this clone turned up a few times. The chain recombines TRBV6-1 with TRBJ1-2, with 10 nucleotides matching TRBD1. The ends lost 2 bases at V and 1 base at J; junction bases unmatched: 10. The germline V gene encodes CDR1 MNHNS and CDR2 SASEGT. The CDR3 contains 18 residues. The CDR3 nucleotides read TGTGCCAGCAGTGAATTTGACAGGGGGCGAACCCTTAACTATGGCTACACCTTC. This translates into CASSEFDRGRTLNYGYTF.

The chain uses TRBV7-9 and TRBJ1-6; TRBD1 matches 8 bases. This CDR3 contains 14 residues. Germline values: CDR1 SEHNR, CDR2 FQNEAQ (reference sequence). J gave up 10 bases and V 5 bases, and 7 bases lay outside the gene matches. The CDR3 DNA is TGTGCCAGCAGCCCCCTGACAGGGGCCTCACCCCTCCACTTT. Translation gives CASSPLTGASPLHF.

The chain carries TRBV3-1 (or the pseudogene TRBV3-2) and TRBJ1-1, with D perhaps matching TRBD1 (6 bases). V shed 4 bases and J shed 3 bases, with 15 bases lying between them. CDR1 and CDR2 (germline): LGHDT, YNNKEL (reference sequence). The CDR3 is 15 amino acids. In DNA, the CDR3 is TGTGCCAGCAGCCTGGGCAAAGGGGGGGACACTGAAGCTTTCTTT. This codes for CASSLGKGGDTEAFF.

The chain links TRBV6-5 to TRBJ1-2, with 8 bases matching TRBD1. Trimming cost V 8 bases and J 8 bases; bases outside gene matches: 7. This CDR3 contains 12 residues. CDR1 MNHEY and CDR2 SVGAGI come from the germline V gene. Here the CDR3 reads CASGGRGRGYTF. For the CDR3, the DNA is TGTGCCAGCGGGGGCAGGGGGCGCGGCTACACCTTC.

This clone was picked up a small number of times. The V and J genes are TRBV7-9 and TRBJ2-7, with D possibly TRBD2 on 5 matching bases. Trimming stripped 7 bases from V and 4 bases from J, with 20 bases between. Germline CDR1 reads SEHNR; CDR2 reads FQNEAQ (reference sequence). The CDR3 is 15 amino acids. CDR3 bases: TGTGCCAGCAACCCGGTGACGAGGGATCAGTACGAGCAGTACTTC. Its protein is CASNPVTRDQYEQYF. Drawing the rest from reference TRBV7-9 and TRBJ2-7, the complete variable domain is DTGVSQNPRHKITKRGQNVTFRCDPISEHNRLYWYRQTLGQGPEFLTYFQNEAQLEKSRLLSDRFSAERPKGSFSTLEIQRTEQGDSAMYLCASNPVTRDQYEQYFGPGTRLTVT.

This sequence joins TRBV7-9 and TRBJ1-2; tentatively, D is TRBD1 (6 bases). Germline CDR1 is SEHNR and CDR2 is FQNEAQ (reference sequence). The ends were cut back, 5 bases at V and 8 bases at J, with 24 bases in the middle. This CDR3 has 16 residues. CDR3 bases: TGTGCCAGCAGCGAACCGGACAGCGACCTTTCGACAGGCTACACCTTC. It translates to CASSEPDSDLSTGYTF.

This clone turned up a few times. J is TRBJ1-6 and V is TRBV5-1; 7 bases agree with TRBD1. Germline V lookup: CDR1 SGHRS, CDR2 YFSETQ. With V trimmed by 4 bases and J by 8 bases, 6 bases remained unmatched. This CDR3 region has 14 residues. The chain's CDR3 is CASSAGQLDSPLHF. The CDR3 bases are TGCGCCAGCAGCGCGGGACAGCTCGATTCACCCCTCCACTTT.

CDR3 DNA sequence: TGTGCCAGCAGCTTATGGGGGCCCTCCTACGAGCAGTACTTC. Translated, it gives CASSLWGPSYEQYF. The V gene is TRBV7-9, the J gene TRBJ2-7, with D perhaps TRBD1 (6 bases). CDR3 length: 14 residues. Trimming cost V 2 bases and J 0 bases, with 8 bases left between them. CDR1 SEHNR and CDR2 FQNEAQ come from the germline V gene (reference sequence).

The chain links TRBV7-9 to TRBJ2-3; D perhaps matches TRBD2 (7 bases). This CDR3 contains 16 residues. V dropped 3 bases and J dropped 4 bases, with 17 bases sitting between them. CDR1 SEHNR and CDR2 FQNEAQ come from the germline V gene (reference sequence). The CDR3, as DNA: TGTGCCAGCAGCTTTCCGGTGGGAGGGGGGCCAGATACGCAGTATTTT. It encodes CASSFPVGGGPDTQYF.